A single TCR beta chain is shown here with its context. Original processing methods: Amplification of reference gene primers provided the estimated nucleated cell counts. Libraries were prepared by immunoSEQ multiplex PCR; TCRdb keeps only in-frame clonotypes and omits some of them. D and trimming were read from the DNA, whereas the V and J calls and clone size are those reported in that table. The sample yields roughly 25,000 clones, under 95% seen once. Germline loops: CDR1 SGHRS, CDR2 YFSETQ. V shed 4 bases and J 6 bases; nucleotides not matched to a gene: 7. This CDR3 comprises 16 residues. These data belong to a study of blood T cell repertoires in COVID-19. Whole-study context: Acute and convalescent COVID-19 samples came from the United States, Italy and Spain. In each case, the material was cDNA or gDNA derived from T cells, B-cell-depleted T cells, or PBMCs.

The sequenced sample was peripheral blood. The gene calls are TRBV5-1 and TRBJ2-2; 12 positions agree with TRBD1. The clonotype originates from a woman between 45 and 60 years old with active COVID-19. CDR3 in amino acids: CASSLVGQGAPGELFF. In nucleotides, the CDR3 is TGCGCCAGCAGCCTGGTGGGACAGGGGGCGCCCGGGGAGCTGTTTTTT.